This entry lists 5 T cell receptor beta chains sequenced from one sample in a study of Graves' ophthalmopathy and Graves' hyperthyroidism. Amplification of TCR beta CDR3 regions used RNA transcripts. HTBI-primed first-round RT-PCR preceded second-round multiplex PCR. TCRdb used MiXCR to reprocess the multiplex PCR reads, holding one entry per CDR3 protein. The table shows 500,000 to 700,000 distinct CDR3 sequences, with over 20% occurring only once. The sequenced sample was peripheral blood. The receptors derive from a woman younger than 35 with stable Graves' hyperthyroidism. Some clones in this sample may be carry-over from other donors' samples.

This rearrangement joins TRBV20-1 to TRBJ1-5, with D perhaps TRBD1 (6 bases). The CDR3 is made up of 15 amino acids. Per germline, CDR1 DFQATT and CDR2 SNEGSKA (reference sequence). V lost 5 bases to trimming and J lost 4 bases, with 18 bases between them. CDR3 sequence: CSAGLGTPKNQPQHF. As DNA, the CDR3 is TGCAGTGCTGGACTAGGGACACCCAAAAATCAGCCCCAGCATTTT.

Ten or more counts support this clonotype. J is TRBJ2-5 and V is TRBV6-5; D gene unclear. Trimming left V 2 bases short and J 4 bases short, with 8 bases between. Germline values: CDR1 MNHEY, CDR2 SVGAGI. This CDR3 is built from 13 residues. This chain's CDR3 is CASSYVVGETQYF. For the CDR3, the DNA is TGTGCCAGCAGTTACGTAGTGGGAGAGACCCAGTACTTC.

This clonotype was recorded many times. The V gene is TRBV20-1, the J gene TRBJ2-4, with D tentatively TRBD1 or TRBD2 (6 bases each). Germline lookup yields CDR1 DFQATT and CDR2 SNEGSKA (reference sequence). The CDR3 has 14 amino acids. Trimming left V 3 bases short and J 14 bases short, with 23 bases between. CDR3 DNA sequence: TGCAGTGCTAGTAGGGACTTACAGGGCATCGTTAAGTACTTC. Protein sequence: CSASRDLQGIVKYF.

This clonotype occurred many times. The CDR3 region has the DNA TGTGCCAGCAGTGTCAGGCGGGGAGGTTCCGAGCAGTACTTC. Protein product: CASSVRRGGSEQYF. V usage is TRBV27 and J usage is TRBJ2-7; TRBD2 might be the D (6 bases). Germline values: CDR1 MNHEY, CDR2 SMNVEV (reference sequence). Trimming stripped 5 bases from V and 6 bases from J, with 17 bases between. The CDR3 length is 14 residues.

In this sample, this clonotype turned up many times. This chain joins TRBV25-1 and TRBJ1-1; tentatively, D is TRBD1 (5 bases). Germline V gene lookup returns CDR1 MGHDK and CDR2 SYGVNS. The CDR3 is 15 amino acids. V shed 8 bases and J shed 0 bases, with 16 bases lying between them. DNA for the CDR3: TGTGCCAGCGCCCCGGGAGGGGTAGTGAACACTGAAGCTTTCTTT. This translates into CASAPGGVVNTEAFF.